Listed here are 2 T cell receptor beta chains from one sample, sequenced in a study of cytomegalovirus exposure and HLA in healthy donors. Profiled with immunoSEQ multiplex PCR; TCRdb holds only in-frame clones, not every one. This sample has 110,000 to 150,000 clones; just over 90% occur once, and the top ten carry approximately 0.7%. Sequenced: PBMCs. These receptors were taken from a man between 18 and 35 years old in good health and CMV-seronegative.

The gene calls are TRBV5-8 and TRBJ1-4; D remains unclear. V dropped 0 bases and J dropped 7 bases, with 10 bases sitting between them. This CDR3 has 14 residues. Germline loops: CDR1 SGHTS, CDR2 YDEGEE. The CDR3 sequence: CASSLGSVGEKLFF. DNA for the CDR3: TGTGCCAGCAGCTTGGGTTCTGTCGGTGAAAAACTGTTTTTT.

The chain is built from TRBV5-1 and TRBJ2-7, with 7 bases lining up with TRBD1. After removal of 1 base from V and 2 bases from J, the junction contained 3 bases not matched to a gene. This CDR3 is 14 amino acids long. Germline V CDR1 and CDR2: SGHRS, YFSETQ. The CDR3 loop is CASSLTGDTYEQYF. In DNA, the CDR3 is TGCGCCAGCAGCTTGACAGGGGATACCTACGAGCAGTACTTC.